This T cell receptor beta chain appears in the sequencing data of a study of cytomegalovirus exposure and HLA in healthy donors. About the study: Approximately 81% of approximately 400 genotyped donors fell in the Caucasian-associated ancestry cluster.

Researchers ran the PCR with 60 Vbeta and 13 Jbeta primers. Profiled with immunoSEQ multiplex PCR; TCRdb holds only in-frame clones, not every one. The sample records 110,000 or so clones, over 75% being singletons. There are 17 residues in the CDR3. The V end lost 2 bases, the J end lost 0 bases, and 14 bases lay between the germline ends. CDR1 and CDR2 from the germline V gene are LGHNA and YSLEER. Study results and caveats: Most of the TCR beta V segments (in an earlier analysis) were productive either about 90% or about 30% of the time. A highly shared variant cluster was judged a likely technical artifact.

About this clone: Its antigen is still unknown.

The sample taken for sequencing was PBMCs. The chain has TRBV4-3 and TRBJ2-1; TRBD1 is a possible D gene (5 bases). This receptor was identified in a man aged 35 to 55 in good health and CMV-seropositive. The CDR3 loop reads CASSQLPRVGSYNEQFF. The CDR3 nucleotides read TGCGCCAGCAGCCAACTCCCCAGGGTGGGCTCCTACAATGAGCAGTTCTTC.